Shown below are 7 T cell receptor beta chains from a single sample sequenced in a study of T cells after yellow fever vaccination. Using its own MiXCR run on the 5' RACE reads, TCRdb lists one record per CDR3 protein. The sample has 140,000 to 150,000 distinct CDR3 sequences; roughly 6.7% are singletons. Sequenced here: CD4+ T cells sorted from PBMCs, sampled 10 days after the yellow fever booster vaccination. The source is a young man who received the YFV17D yellow fever vaccine.

The rearrangement joins TRBV5-1 to TRBJ2-7; tentative D call: TRBD1 (5 bases). Trimming removed 4 bases at V and 2 bases at J, with 16 bases between. The germline CDR1 and CDR2 sequences are SGHRS and YFSETQ. The CDR3 has 15 residues. CDR3 region: CASSRTPDSPYEQYF. Written as DNA, the CDR3 is TGCGCCAGCAGCCGCACCCCTGACAGTCCCTACGAGCAGTACTTC.

The chain links TRBV4-2 to TRBJ2-3; 8 positions agree with TRBD2. The V and J ends lost 0 bases and 3 bases, in that order; junction bases with no gene match: 8. This CDR3 contains 17 residues. Germline-derived CDR1 and CDR2 are LGHNA and YNFKEQ. CDR3: CASSQDPAGGRTDTQYF. CDR3 DNA sequence: TGTGCCAGCAGCCAAGATCCGGCGGGAGGTCGTACAGATACGCAGTATTTT.

There are many counts of this clonotype. V and J are TRBV29-1 and TRBJ2-5; D call uncertain. Looked up from germline, CDR1 is SQVTM and CDR2 is ANQGSEA. V lost 5 bases and J 2 bases, leaving 9 bases between the germline ends. There are 12 residues in the CDR3. The CDR3 nucleotides are TGCAGCGTTAGTAAAGCGCAAGAGACCCAGTACTTC. Translating gives CSVSKAQETQYF.

This clonotype was seen ten or more times. The rearrangement uses TRBV12-3 or TRBV12-4 and TRBJ1-5; D uncertain. The V and J ends lost 0 bases and 4 bases respectively, with 7 bases between them. This CDR3 has 14 residues. The CDR3 bases are TGTGCCAGCAGTTTAGCGCACGGTAATCAGCCCCAGCATTTT. Protein sequence: CASSLAHGNQPQHF.

In its sample, this clonotype was seen many times. J is TRBJ2-1 and V is TRBV7-2; D is possibly TRBD2 (5 bases). The germline V gene encodes CDR1 SGHTA and CDR2 FQGNSA. The CDR3 spans 15 residues. V shed 5 bases and J shed 0 bases, with 11 bases lying between them. For the CDR3, the DNA is TGTGCCAGCAGCCCTACTAGAAGCTCCTACAATGAGCAGTTCTTC. Its translation is CASSPTRSSYNEQFF.

This clonotype was picked up many times. This chain uses TRBV9 with TRBJ2-7, with TRBD2 matching 11 bases. From germline, CDR1 is SGDLS and CDR2 YYNGEE. This CDR3 contains 15 residues. V was clipped by 2 bases and J by 3 bases; unmatched bases: 4. In nucleotides, the CDR3 is TGTGCCAGCAGCGTGGGGGGACTAGCGGACTACGAGCAGTACTTC. Translation: CASSVGGLADYEQYF. Looking up the rest from reference TRBV9 and TRBJ2-7 gives the full variable domain: DSGVTQTPKHLITATGQRVTLRCSPRSGDLSVYWYQQSLDQGLQFLIQYYNGEERAKGNILERFSAQQFPDLHSELNLSSLELGDSALYFCASSVGGLADYEQYFGPGTRLTVT.

This clonotype was seen at least ten times. The chain joins TRBV29-1 to TRBJ2-1, with 10 bases fitting TRBD2. Germline V lookup: CDR1 SQVTM, CDR2 ANQGSEA. J was trimmed by 2 bases and V by 2 bases; bases with no gene match: 6. The CDR3 runs 16 residues. CDR3 in DNA: TGCAGCGTTGAAAAGACTAGCGGGCTTCCCTACAATGAGCAGTTCTTC. Translation: CSVEKTSGLPYNEQFF.